This is a list of T cell receptor beta chains from one sample in a study of T cells in tumors after PD-1 blockade. Assay used: immunoSEQ multiplex PCR; TCRdb lists only in-frame clones, some missing. The sample has more than 2,000 clones; around 71% are singletons. The sample consisted of tumor tissue, taken after anti-PD-1 treatment. Receptor source: a human donor with basal cell carcinoma. CDR3s include the opening cysteine and the closing phenylalanine or tryptophan. Each record gives: V gene, D gene, J gene, CDR3 length, clone size, CDR3 protein, CDR3 DNA. A D gene is named only where the DNA matches it firmly. Clone size is shown for a subset of rows, as once, few, many or a class of expanded clone.

V: TRBV7-9; D: TRBD2; J: TRBJ2-5; length: 15; size: few; CDR3: CASSLLTSGEETQYF; DNA: TGTGCCAGCAGCCTCTTGACTAGCGGGGAAGAGACCCAGTACTTC
V: TRBV3-1/TRBV3-2; D: NA; J: TRBJ1-1; length: 15; size: NA; CDR3: CASSRTFPIRTEAFF; DNA: TGTGCCAGCAGCCGGACATTTCCAATTCGCACTGAAGCTTTCTTT
V: TRBV6-5; D: NA; J: TRBJ2-5; length: 14; size: NA; CDR3: CASTLGRGQETQYF; DNA: TGTGCCAGCACTCTGGGCAGAGGGCAGGAGACCCAGTACTTC
V: TRBV5-4; D: NA; J: TRBJ1-1; length: 12; size: NA; CDR3: CASSQINTEAFF; DNA: TGTGCCAGCAGTCAGATTAACACTGAAGCTTTCTTT
V: TRBV30; D: NA; J: TRBJ1-3; length: 16; size: NA; CDR3: CAWSVLDGNSGNTIYF; DNA: TGTGCCTGGAGTGTACTCGACGGTAACTCTGGAAACACCATATATTTT
V: TRBV30; D: NA; J: TRBJ2-7; length: 15; size: NA; CDR3: CAWSLKQIKPYEQYF; DNA: TGTGCCTGGAGTCTGAAACAGATAAAGCCCTACGAGCAGTACTTC
V: TRBV28; D: TRBD1; J: TRBJ1-2; length: 16; size: NA; CDR3: CASSASGTGVKDGYTF; DNA: TGTGCCAGCAGTGCTTCCGGGACAGGGGTGAAAGATGGCTACACCTTC
V: TRBV12-3/TRBV12-4; D: NA; J: TRBJ2-7; length: 12; size: NA; CDR3: CASRELSYEQYF; DNA: TGTGCCAGCAGGGAACTATCCTACGAGCAGTACTTC
V: TRBV5-4; D: NA; J: TRBJ2-5; length: 12; size: NA; CDR3: CASSSSSWDQYF; DNA: TGTGCCAGCAGCTCGAGTAGCTGGGACCAGTACTTC
V: TRBV24-1; D: NA; J: TRBJ2-1; length: 15; size: once; CDR3: CATSKDVSSYNEQFF; DNA: TGTGCCACCAGTAAGGATGTGAGCTCCTACAATGAGCAGTTCTTC
V: TRBV27; D: NA; J: TRBJ2-2; length: 14; size: NA; CDR3: CASSYGGITGELFF; DNA: TGTGCCAGCAGTTATGGCGGTATCACCGGGGAGCTGTTTTTT
V: TRBV5-5; D: NA; J: TRBJ2-3; length: 15; size: few; CDR3: CASSLEGQSTDTQYF; DNA: TGTGCCAGCAGCTTGGAAGGACAAAGCACAGATACGCAGTATTTT
V: TRBV19; D: TRBD1; J: TRBJ1-1; length: 15; size: few; CDR3: CASIRGQKTNTEAFF; DNA: TGTGCCAGTATCAGGGGGCAGAAGACGAACACTGAAGCTTTCTTT
V: TRBV3-1/TRBV3-2; D: NA; J: TRBJ2-2; length: 14; size: NA; CDR3: CASSQKGTTGELFF; DNA: TGTGCCAGCAGCCAAAAGGGGACCACCGGGGAGCTGTTTTTT